The table lists the clone carrying this TCR beta chain with a few counts. Sequencing used immunoSEQ multiplex PCR; TCRdb keeps in-frame clones, though not all of them. In the table there are roughly 73,000 clones, about four fifths of which are singletons. V shed 4 bases, J shed 0 bases, and the junction held 6 bases outside the gene matches. The germline V gene has CDR1 LGHNA and CDR2 YSLEER. This CDR3 region has 15 residues. This specimen comes from a study of T cell clones after liver transplantation. About the research overall: TCRbeta sequencing after a pre-transplant mixed lymphocyte reaction identified graft-donor-reactive clones, later tracked in post-transplant blood. HCV positivity affected three of eight recipients; the rest lacked autoimmune or viral indications. Until 12-24 months post-transplant, subjects got standard immunosuppression and no induction.

V and J are TRBV4-3 and TRBJ2-7, with 7 bases fitting TRBD1. The input for sequencing was CD4+ T cells from blood, taken before liver transplant. This receptor was identified in a human donor who received a liver transplant. For the CDR3, the DNA is TGCGCCAGCAGCCTGTGGGGACAGAGCTCCTACGAGCAGTACTTC. This encodes CASSLWGQSSYEQYF.